The source of this TCR beta chain is a study of blood T cell repertoires in COVID-19. Data came from immunoSEQ multiplex PCR; TCRdb stores just in-frame clones and leaves some out. Of approximately 100,000 clones listed, about 90% were seen once; the top ten hold 6.2%. The sequencing input was peripheral blood. The clonotype was recovered from a human donor in a cohort sampled during active COVID-19.

The CDR3 protein is CASSFFEAGAYNEQFF. CDR3 DNA: TGCGCCAGCAGCTTCTTCGAAGCGGGGGCCTACAATGAGCAGTTCTTC. The V gene is TRBV5-1, the J gene TRBJ2-1, with TRBD2 identical over 8 bases. With V trimmed by 2 bases and J by 2 bases, 6 bases remained unmatched. Germline CDR1 and CDR2: SGHRS and YFSETQ. The CDR3 extends over 16 amino acids.